The T cell receptor (beta chain) under discussion was sequenced for a study of T cell responses to AZD1222 COVID-19 vaccine. Findings and limits, study-wide: The donors showed a predominance of white British ancestry and of females, with possible underestimation of clonal diversity.

Points on this clone: Antigen: not known.

Data came from immunoSEQ multiplex PCR; TCRdb stores just in-frame clones and leaves some out. The sample has 100,000 or so clones, roughly 87% seen once; the top ten hold roughly 2.5%. Second-dose intervals of approximately 4 or approximately 12 weeks were pooled. V trimming: 5 bases; J trimming: 2 bases; junction bases outside the gene matches: 2. The CDR3 runs to 13 residues. Germline V lookup: CDR1 LNHDA, CDR2 SQIVND (reference sequence). This sample comprised peripheral blood, obtained 28 days after the second AZD1222 dose. The TCR comes from an adult who received the AZD1222 COVID-19 vaccine. This chain joins TRBV19 and TRBJ2-5; 7 bases fit TRBD2. The CDR3 DNA is TGTGCCAGTAGTCGGACTAGACAAGAGACCCAGTACTTC. Protein sequence: CASSRTRQETQYF.